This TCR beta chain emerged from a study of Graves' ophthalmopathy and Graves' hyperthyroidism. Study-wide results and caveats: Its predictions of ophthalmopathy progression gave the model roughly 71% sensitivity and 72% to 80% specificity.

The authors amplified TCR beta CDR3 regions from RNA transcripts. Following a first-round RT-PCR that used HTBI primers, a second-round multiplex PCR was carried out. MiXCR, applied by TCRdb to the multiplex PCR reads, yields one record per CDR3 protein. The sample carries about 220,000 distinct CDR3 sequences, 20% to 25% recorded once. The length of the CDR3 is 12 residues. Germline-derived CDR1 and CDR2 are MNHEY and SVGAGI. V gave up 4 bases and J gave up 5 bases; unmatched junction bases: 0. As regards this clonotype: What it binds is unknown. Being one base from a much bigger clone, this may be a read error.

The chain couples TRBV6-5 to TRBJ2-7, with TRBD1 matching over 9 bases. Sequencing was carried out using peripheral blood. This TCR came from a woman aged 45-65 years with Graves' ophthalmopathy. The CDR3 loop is CASSWTGDEQYF. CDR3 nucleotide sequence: TGTGCCAGCAGTTGGACAGGGGACGAGCAGTACTTC.